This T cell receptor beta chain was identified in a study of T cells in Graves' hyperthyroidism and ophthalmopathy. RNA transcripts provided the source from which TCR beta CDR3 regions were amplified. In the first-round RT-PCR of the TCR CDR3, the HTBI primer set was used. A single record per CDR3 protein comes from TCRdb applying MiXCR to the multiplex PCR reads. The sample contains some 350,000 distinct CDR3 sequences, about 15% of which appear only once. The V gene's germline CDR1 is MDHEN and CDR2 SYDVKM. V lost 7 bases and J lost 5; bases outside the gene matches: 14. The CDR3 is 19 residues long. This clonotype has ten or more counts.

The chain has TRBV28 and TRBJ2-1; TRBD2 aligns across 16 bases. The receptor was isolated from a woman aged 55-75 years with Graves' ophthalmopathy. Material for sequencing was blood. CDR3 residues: CASTLPAGTSGRGHNEQFF. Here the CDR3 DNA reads TGTGCCAGCACCCTCCCGGCAGGGACTAGCGGGAGGGGCCACAATGAGCAGTTCTTC.